This T cell receptor beta chain emerged from a study of Graves' ophthalmopathy and Graves' hyperthyroidism. Study context: Investigators collected peripheral blood at initial diagnosis, before any treatment was given. Study-wide points: With roughly 88% sensitivity and 75% to 84% specificity, a 13-signature model separated ophthalmopathy from stable hyperthyroidism. Blood was where most expanded thyroid clonotypes above 0.001 frequency also turned up.

Transcripts of RNA were the source for amplifying TCR beta CDR3 regions. After a first-round RT-PCR with HTBI primers, a second-round multiplex PCR was run. TCRdb analysed the multiplex PCR reads with MiXCR anew, one entry per CDR3 protein. The sample yields around 51,000 distinct CDR3 sequences, around 50% seen once. Certain patients, namely those with other autoimmune diseases, uncontrolled infections, pregnancy or lactation, were excluded. Concerning this clonotype: The antigen remains unidentified.

There are 12 residues in the CDR3. Deletions cut 3 bases from V and 5 bases from J, with 11 bases between. Germline CDR1 and CDR2: DFQATT and SNEGSKA (reference sequence). The V call is TRBV20-1, the J call TRBJ2-7; a possible D gene is TRBD2 (5 bases). The clonotype comes from an adult man with Graves' ophthalmopathy. Sequenced sample: peripheral blood. CDR3 nucleotide sequence: TGCAGTGCTAGTGACTTCGGGGACGAGCAGTACTTC. Its translation is CSASDFGDEQYF.